The 26 T cell receptor beta chains below were found in one sample sequenced in a study of Ad26.COV2.S vaccination and SARS-CoV-2 variants. Treatment described: around 19 received Ad26.COV2.S at low or high dose, single or two shots; about 5 received placebo; per-sample allocation not given. All samples were drawn on day 63, counting from the first vaccine or placebo injection. Generated by immunoSEQ multiplex PCR, the TCRdb table keeps only in-frame clones and is missing some. The table shows roughly 380,000 clones, with roughly 84% occurring only once. Sequenced material: peripheral blood, taken in a trial of Ad26.COV2.S vaccine versus placebo. These receptors were collected from a person aged 18-60 years who received the Ad26.COV2.S COVID-19 vaccine or a placebo.

The J gene is TRBJ2-5, the V gene TRBV7-2, with unresolved D. The CDR3 is 16 residues long. V was shortened by 1 base and J by 7 bases, with 19 bases between the two germline ends. The germline V gene encodes CDR1 SGHTA and CDR2 FQGNSA. For the CDR3, the DNA is TGTGCCAGCAGCTTAGGAGCAGGAAAGTCTATGGGGACCCAGTACTTC. Encoded protein: CASSLGAGKSMGTQYF.

This chain connects TRBV2 to TRBJ1-5; 10 bases agree with TRBD1. CDR1 is SNHLY and CDR2 is FYNNEI in the germline V gene. The J segment lost 3 bases and the V segment lost 5 bases, leaving 13 bases of the junction unmatched. The CDR3 is made up of 18 amino acids. Here the CDR3 DNA reads TGTGCCAGCAGTTGGGGTCCTAGGACAGGGGGAAACAATCAGCCCCAGCATTTT. It encodes CASSWGPRTGGNNQPQHF.

The chain has TRBV9 and TRBJ2-1; 11 bases match TRBD2. The CDR3 is 16 amino acids. The ends lost 0 bases at V and 9 bases at J; junction bases unmatched: 8. Germline V gene lookup returns CDR1 SGDLS and CDR2 YYNGEE. Here the CDR3 DNA reads TGTGCCAGCAGCGTAGTGGCACTAGCGGGGGAGGGTGAGCAGTTCTTC. Protein product: CASSVVALAGEGEQFF.

The rearrangement links TRBV19 to TRBJ2-7; weak D call: TRBD2 (5 bases). CDR1 is LNHDA, CDR2 SQIVND, per germline (reference sequence). CDR3 length: 14 residues. Trimming pared 4 bases from V and 1 base from J, leaving 11 bases between. The CDR3 is CASSTRTGSYEQYF. The DNA of the CDR3 is TGTGCCAGTAGTACTCGGACTGGGTCCTACGAGCAGTACTTC.

The rearrangement links TRBV23-1 to TRBJ2-7; tentative D call: TRBD2 (7 bases). TRBV23-1 is flagged as an ORF with uncertain function. Trimming shortened V by 6 bases and J by 4 bases, and 10 bases separated the two germline ends. The CDR3 is 12 residues long. The CDR3 coding sequence is TGCGCCAGCAGGGGGGGGCGATACGAGCAGTACTTC. This codes for CASRGGRYEQYF.

This chain uses TRBV3-1 (or the pseudogene TRBV3-2) with TRBJ2-1; 10 bases map to TRBD2. Germline V gives CDR1 LGHDT, CDR2 YNNKEL (reference sequence). The J segment lost 6 bases and the V segment lost 5 bases, leaving 10 bases of the junction unmatched. CDR3 length: 16 amino acids. The CDR3 bases are TGTGCCAGCAGCTACGGACTAGCGGTGATACGCAATGAGCAGTTCTTC. Amino acid sequence: CASSYGLAVIRNEQFF.

The chain joins TRBV3-1 (or the pseudogene TRBV3-2) to TRBJ1-3; a weak D match, TRBD1 (5 bases). V was cut by 11 bases and J by 0 bases, with 14 bases left in between. CDR1 is LGHDT and CDR2 is YNNKEL in the germline V gene (reference sequence). The CDR3 contains 14 residues. Here the CDR3 reads CACGGTSSGNTIYF. The CDR3 DNA sequence: TGTGCCTGCGGGGGGACTAGCTCTGGAAACACCATATATTTT.

The V gene is TRBV11-2, the J gene TRBJ2-3, with a possible D match to TRBD1 (5 bases). Germline CDR1 and CDR2: SGHAT and FQNNGV. This CDR3 has 14 amino acids. V lost 5 bases and J 2 bases, leaving 11 bases between the germline ends. DNA of the CDR3: TGTGCCAGCAGCGTCAGGACAAACACAGATACGCAGTATTTT. It translates to CASSVRTNTDTQYF. The complete variable domain, with remaining parts taken from reference TRBV11-2 and TRBJ2-3, reads EAGVAQSPRYKIIEKRQSVAFWCNPISGHATLYWYQQILGQGPKLLIQFQNNGVVDDSQLPKDRFSAERLKGVDSTLKIQPAKLEDSAVYLCASSVRTNTDTQYFGPGTRLTVL.

The chain carries TRBV11-2 and TRBJ2-7, with a weak D call TRBD1 (5 bases). Trimming pared 4 bases from V and 0 bases from J, leaving 13 bases between. This CDR3 has 15 amino acids. Per germline, CDR1 SGHAT and CDR2 FQNNGV. The CDR3 DNA follows: TGTGCCAGCAGCTCGGTCAGGGTTAGCTCCTACGAGCAGTACTTC. Residues: CASSSVRVSSYEQYF.

The chain has TRBV7-2 and TRBJ2-3; TRBD2 matches at 7 bases. The CDR3 sequence is 14 residues long. J gave up 4 bases and V 6 bases, and 7 bases lay outside the gene matches. Germline V gives CDR1 SGHTA, CDR2 FQGNSA. DNA for the CDR3: TGTGCCAGCAGTTTCACGCGGGAGTCAGATACGCAGTATTTT. Translated, it gives CASSFTRESDTQYF. Variable domain in full (rest from reference TRBV7-2 and TRBJ2-3): GAGVSQSPSNKVTEKGKDVELRCDPISGHTALYWYRQSLGQGLEFLIYFQGNSAPDKSGLPSDRFSAERTGGSVSTLTIQRTQQEDSAVYLCASSFTRESDTQYFGPGTRLTVL.

The V and J genes are TRBV4-3 and TRBJ2-1; the D is unclear. The V and J ends lost 0 bases and 7 bases respectively, with 19 bases between them. The CDR3 runs to 17 residues. The germline V gene has CDR1 LGHNA and CDR2 YSLEER. CDR3 loop: CASSQDRNSTVGNEQFF. Written as DNA, the CDR3 is TGCGCCAGCAGCCAAGATCGGAACAGCACAGTAGGGAATGAGCAGTTCTTC.

This chain joins TRBV10-1 and TRBJ2-3; 12 nucleotides align to TRBD2. The CDR3 spans 17 residues. Per germline, CDR1 WNHNN and CDR2 SYGVQD (reference sequence). After removal of 3 bases from V and 2 bases from J, the junction contained 6 bases not matched to a gene. CDR3 sequence: CASSEGLAGTDTDTQYF. As DNA, the CDR3 is TGCGCCAGCAGTGAAGGACTAGCGGGGACTGACACAGATACGCAGTATTTT.

This chain uses TRBV4-3 with TRBJ2-1; D perhaps matches TRBD1 (6 bases). Germline V CDR1 and CDR2: LGHNA, YSLEER. V gave up 4 bases and J gave up 0 bases, with 13 bases separating them. This CDR3 is built from 16 residues. This CDR3 is CASSRGRGSSYNEQFF. CDR3 bases: TGCGCCAGCAGCCGGGGTAGGGGGAGCTCCTACAATGAGCAGTTCTTC.

The chain recombines TRBV7-2 with TRBJ1-6; possible D gene TRBD1, 6 bases. Germline assignment: CDR1 SGHTA and CDR2 FQGNSA. This CDR3 contains 15 residues. V lost 6 bases to trimming and J lost 9 bases, with 18 bases between them. In DNA form, the CDR3 reads TGTGCCAGCAGGGTTACAGGGCCCATTGGTTCACCCCTCCACTTT. It yields the protein CASRVTGPIGSPLHF.

V is TRBV5-1 and J is TRBJ2-7; D is ambiguous. Germline CDR1 is SGHRS and CDR2 is YFSETQ. The V end lost 0 bases, the J end lost 6 bases, and 13 bases lay between the germline ends. The CDR3 is 14 residues long. CDR3 in amino acids: CASSLVIGPGEQYF. The CDR3 nucleotides are TGCGCCAGCAGCTTGGTAATCGGGCCGGGCGAGCAGTACTTC.

The chain combines TRBV7-9 with TRBJ2-2; a weak D match, TRBD1 (5 bases). Germline V lookup: CDR1 SEHNR, CDR2 FQNEAQ (reference sequence). The CDR3 extends over 16 amino acids. The V and J ends lost 5 bases and 1 base respectively, with 14 bases between them. This chain's CDR3 is CASSQDSSRNTGELFF. The CDR3 DNA reads as TGTGCCAGCAGCCAAGACAGTAGTAGGAACACCGGGGAGCTGTTTTTT.

CDR3 sequence: CASTINQGNTEAFF. CDR3 coding DNA: TGTGCCAGCACCATCAATCAGGGAAACACTGAAGCTTTCTTT. This rearrangement joins TRBV6-5 to TRBJ1-1; possible D gene TRBD1, 5 bases. CDR1 and CDR2 from the germline V gene are MNHEY and SVGAGI. This CDR3 comprises 14 residues. V lost 7 bases and J lost 2, with 14 bases in between.

The J gene is TRBJ2-3, the V gene TRBV25-1; TRBD1 aligns across 7 bases. CDR1 is MGHDK, CDR2 SYGVNS, per germline. V was clipped by 4 bases and J by 2 bases; unmatched bases: 12. The CDR3 extends over 17 amino acids. The CDR3 protein is CASSGPGQTLTTDTQYF. Written as DNA, the CDR3 is TGTGCCAGCAGTGGCCCGGGACAGACTTTAACCACAGATACGCAGTATTTT.

The rearrangement uses TRBV19 and TRBJ2-3; D is uncertain. Germline V CDR1 and CDR2: LNHDA, SQIVND (reference sequence). CDR3 size: 15 residues. The CDR3 is CATAYPERSTDTQYF. The CDR3 nucleotides read TGTGCGACCGCATACCCCGAGAGGAGCACAGATACGCAGTATTTT.

V and J are TRBV2 and TRBJ1-5, with unresolved D. Per the germline V gene, CDR1 is SNHLY and CDR2 is FYNNEI. This CDR3 contains 14 residues. V dropped 3 bases and J dropped 8 bases, with 14 bases sitting between them. In DNA, the CDR3 is TGTGCCAGCAGTGAGAAAGCGGGCCCTAAGCCCCAGCATTTT. Its translation: CASSEKAGPKPQHF.

The rearrangement uses TRBV9 and TRBJ2-5; perhaps TRBD2 as D (6 bases). Trimming removed 0 bases from V and 5 bases from J, with 17 bases in between. The germline V gene has CDR1 SGDLS and CDR2 YYNGEE. The length of the CDR3 is 16 residues. The CDR3 is CASSVGSLGGAETQYF. CDR3 sequence (DNA): TGTGCCAGCAGCGTAGGCAGCCTCGGCGGGGCGGAGACCCAGTACTTC.

This clone was seen repeatedly, ten times or more. The J gene is TRBJ2-7, the V gene TRBV2; 9 bases fit TRBD1. CDR3 length: 14 amino acids. V dropped 5 bases and J dropped 4; count of bases not matched to a gene: 6. The V gene's germline CDR1 is SNHLY and CDR2 FYNNEI. The DNA for the CDR3 is TGTGCCAGCAGTTTACAGGGGGCGCTTTACGAGCAGTACTTC. It specifies CASSLQGALYEQYF.

V and J are TRBV19 and TRBJ1-1; D might be TRBD1 (5 bases). In germline, CDR1 is LNHDA, CDR2 SQIVND (reference sequence). CDR3 size: 15 residues. V lost 3 bases and J lost 4, with 15 bases in between. The CDR3 coding sequence is TGTGCCAGTAGTATGGGCGATTCAGGGATCACTGAAGCTTTCTTT. It is translated as CASSMGDSGITEAFF.

This chain joins TRBV14 and TRBJ1-3, with a tentative D call TRBD1 (5 bases). Germline CDR1 reads SGHDN; CDR2 reads FVKESK. The CDR3 loop spans 17 amino acids. V gave up 3 bases and J gave up 1 base, with 16 bases separating them. The chain's CDR3 is CASSQGTQGWSGNTIYF. Written as DNA, the CDR3 is TGTGCCAGCAGCCAGGGGACCCAAGGATGGTCTGGAAACACCATATATTTT.

This chain connects TRBV5-1 to TRBJ2-5; the D is unclear. The CDR3 extends over 14 amino acids. Trimming removed 0 bases at V and 4 bases at J, with 10 bases between. The germline V gene has CDR1 SGHRS and CDR2 YFSETQ. The CDR3 region has the DNA TGCGCCAGCAGCTTGGCCTCAGTGCGAGAGACCCAGTACTTC. It translates to CASSLASVRETQYF.

The rearrangement links TRBV5-4 to TRBJ1-2; 8 bases fit TRBD1. This CDR3 region has 14 residues. The germline gives CDR1 SGHNT, CDR2 YYREEE (reference sequence). V trimming: 3 bases; J trimming: 4 bases; junction bases outside the gene matches: 5. The CDR3: CASSSGGQVYGYTF. The CDR3 nucleotides read TGTGCCAGCAGCTCAGGGGGCCAGGTCTATGGCTACACCTTC.